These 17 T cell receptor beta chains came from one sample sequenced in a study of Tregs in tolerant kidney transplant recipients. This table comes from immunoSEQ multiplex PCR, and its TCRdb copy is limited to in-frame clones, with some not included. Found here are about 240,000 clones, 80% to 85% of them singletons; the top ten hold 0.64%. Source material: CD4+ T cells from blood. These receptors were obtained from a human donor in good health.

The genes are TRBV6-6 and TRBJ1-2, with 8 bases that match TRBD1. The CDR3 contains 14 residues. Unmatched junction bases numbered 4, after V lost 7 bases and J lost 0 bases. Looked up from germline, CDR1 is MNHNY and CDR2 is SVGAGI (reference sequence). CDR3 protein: CASNRQGTNYGYTF. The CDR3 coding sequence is TGTGCCAGCAACCGACAGGGGACTAACTATGGCTACACCTTC.

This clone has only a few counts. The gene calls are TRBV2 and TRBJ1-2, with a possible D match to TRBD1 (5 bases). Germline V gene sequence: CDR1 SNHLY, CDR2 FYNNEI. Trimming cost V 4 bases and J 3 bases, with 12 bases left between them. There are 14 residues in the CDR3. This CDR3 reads CASSVKGQHYGYTF. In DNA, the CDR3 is TGTGCCAGCAGTGTGAAGGGGCAGCACTATGGCTACACCTTC.

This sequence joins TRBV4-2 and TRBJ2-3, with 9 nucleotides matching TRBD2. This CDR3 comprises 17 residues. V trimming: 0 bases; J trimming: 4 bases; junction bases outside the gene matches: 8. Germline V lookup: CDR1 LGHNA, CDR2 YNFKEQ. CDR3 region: CASSQDLLAGSADTQYF. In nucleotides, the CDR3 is TGTGCCAGCAGCCAAGATCTCCTAGCGGGAAGCGCAGATACGCAGTATTTT.

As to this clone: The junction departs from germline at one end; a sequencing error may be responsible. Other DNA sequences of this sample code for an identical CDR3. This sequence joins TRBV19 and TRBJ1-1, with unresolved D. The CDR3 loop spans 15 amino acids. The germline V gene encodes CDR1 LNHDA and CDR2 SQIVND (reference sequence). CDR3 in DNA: TGTGCCAGTAGTATAATTGGATCGGGGAACACTGAAGCTTTCTTC. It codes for CASSIIGSGNTEAFF.

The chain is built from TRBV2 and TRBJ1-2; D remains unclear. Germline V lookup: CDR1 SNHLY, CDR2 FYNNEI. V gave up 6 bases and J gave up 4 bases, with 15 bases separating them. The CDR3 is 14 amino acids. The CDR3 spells CASSPSGFFYGYTF. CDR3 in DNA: TGTGCCAGCAGCCCCTCGGGTTTTTTCTATGGCTACACCTTC.

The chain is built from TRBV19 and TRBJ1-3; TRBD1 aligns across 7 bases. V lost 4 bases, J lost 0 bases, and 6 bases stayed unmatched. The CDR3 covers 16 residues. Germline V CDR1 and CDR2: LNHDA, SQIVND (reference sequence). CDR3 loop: CASSNPGQLSGNTIYF. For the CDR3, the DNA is TGTGCCAGTAGTAATCCGGGACAGCTCTCTGGAAACACCATATATTTT.

DNA for the CDR3: TGTGCCAGCATTCTCGGGGGTCTTAGCTCCTACGAGCAGTACTTC. Translated, it gives CASILGGLSSYEQYF. The chain recombines TRBV6-1 with TRBJ2-7; weak D call: TRBD2 (6 bases). The germline CDR1 and CDR2 sequences are MNHNS and SASEGT. V lost 7 bases, J lost 0 bases, and 16 bases lay in between. CDR3 size: 15 residues.

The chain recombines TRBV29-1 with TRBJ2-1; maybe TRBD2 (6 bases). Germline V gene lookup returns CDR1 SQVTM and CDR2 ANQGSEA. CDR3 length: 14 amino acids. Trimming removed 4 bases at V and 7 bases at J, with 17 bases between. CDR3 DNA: TGCAGCGTTGTCCGATCGGGCGGGGTAAATGAGCAGTTCTTC. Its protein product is CSVVRSGGVNEQFF.

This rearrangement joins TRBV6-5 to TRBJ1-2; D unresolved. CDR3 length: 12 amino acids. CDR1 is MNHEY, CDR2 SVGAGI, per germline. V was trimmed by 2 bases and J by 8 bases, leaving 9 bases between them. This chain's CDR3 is CASSYGAGGYTF. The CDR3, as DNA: TGTGCCAGCAGTTACGGTGCGGGGGGCTACACCTTC.

The CDR3 sequence is CASSLSSLSIRYEQYF. CDR3 nucleotide sequence: TGCGCCAGCAGCTTGTCCAGCCTAAGCATCCGTTACGAGCAGTACTTC. J is TRBJ2-7 and V is TRBV5-1; D call uncertain. CDR3 length: 16 amino acids. V was clipped by 1 base and J by 4 bases, with 18 bases between them. Germline values: CDR1 SGHRS, CDR2 YFSETQ.

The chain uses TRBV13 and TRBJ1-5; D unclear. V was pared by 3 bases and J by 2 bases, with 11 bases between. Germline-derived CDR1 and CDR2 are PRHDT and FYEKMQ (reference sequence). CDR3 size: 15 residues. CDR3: CASSFSQSRNQPQHF. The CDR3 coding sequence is TGTGCCAGCAGCTTTTCACAGAGCCGCAATCAGCCCCAGCATTTT.

CDR3 nucleotides: TGTGCCAGCACGTCAGACAGGAGAAAGACCGGGGAGCTGTTTTTT. Protein: CASTSDRRKTGELFF. V usage is TRBV6-5 and J usage is TRBJ2-2; possible D gene TRBD1, 6 bases. The germline V and J ends were trimmed by 7 bases and 5 bases, with 17 bases remaining between them. Germline CDR1 is MNHEY and CDR2 is SVGAGI. CDR3 size: 15 residues.

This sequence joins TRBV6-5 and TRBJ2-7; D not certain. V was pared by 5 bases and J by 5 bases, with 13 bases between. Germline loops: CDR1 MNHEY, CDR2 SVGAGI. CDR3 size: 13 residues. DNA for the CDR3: TGTGCCAGCAGTGATCTTTTGGTAAACGAGCAGTACTTC. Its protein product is CASSDLLVNEQYF.

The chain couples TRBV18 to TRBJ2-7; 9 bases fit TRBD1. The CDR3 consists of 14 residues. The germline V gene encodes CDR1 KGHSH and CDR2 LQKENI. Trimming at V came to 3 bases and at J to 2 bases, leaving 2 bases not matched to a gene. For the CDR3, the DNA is TGTGCCAGCTCACCGGGACAGGGAACCTACGAGCAGTACTTC. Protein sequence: CASSPGQGTYEQYF.

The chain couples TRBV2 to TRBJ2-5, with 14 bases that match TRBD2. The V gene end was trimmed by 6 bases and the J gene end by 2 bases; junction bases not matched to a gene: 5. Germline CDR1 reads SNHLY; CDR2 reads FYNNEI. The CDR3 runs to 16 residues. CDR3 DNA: TGTGCCAGCAGCCTCGGGACTAGCGGGGGTCAAGAGACCCAGTACTTC. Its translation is CASSLGTSGGQETQYF.

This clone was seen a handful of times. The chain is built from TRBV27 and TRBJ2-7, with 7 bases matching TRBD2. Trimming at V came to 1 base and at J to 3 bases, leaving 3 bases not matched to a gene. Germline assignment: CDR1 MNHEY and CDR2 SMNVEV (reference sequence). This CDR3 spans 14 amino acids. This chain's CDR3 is CASSLYGRYYEQYF. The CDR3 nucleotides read TGTGCCAGCAGTTTATACGGGAGGTACTACGAGCAGTACTTC.

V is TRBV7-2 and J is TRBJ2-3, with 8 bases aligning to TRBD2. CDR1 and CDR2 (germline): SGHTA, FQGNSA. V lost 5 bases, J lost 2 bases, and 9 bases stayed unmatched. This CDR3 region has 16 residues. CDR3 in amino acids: CASSPGRASYTDTQYF. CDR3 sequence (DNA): TGTGCCAGCAGCCCCGGGAGGGCCAGTTACACAGATACGCAGTATTTT.